This TCR beta chain was recovered during a study of blood T cell repertoires in COVID-19. Study-wide background: Italy, Spain and the United States were the sources of the convalescent and acute COVID-19 samples. The cDNA or gDNA used as material had been derived from T cells, B-cell-depleted T cells, or PBMCs.

In germline, CDR1 is SGHTA, CDR2 FQGNSA. V was clipped by 5 bases and J by 0 bases; unmatched bases: 10. The length of the CDR3 is 17 residues. Authors' processing steps: How many nucleated cells were present was estimated from reference gene primer amplification. Assay: immunoSEQ multiplex PCR; the TCRdb copy retains only in-frame clones and omits some. The DNA gave D and trimming, while V, J and clone size come from that table. The profile shows a few hundred thousand clones, 87% of them singletons. J is TRBJ2-1 and V is TRBV7-2; 7 bases match TRBD1. The sequenced sample was peripheral blood. The clonotype originates from a man aged 18 to 29 with active or convalescent COVID-19. The CDR3 nucleotides read TGTGCCAGCAGCCCGAAAACAGGGGACCCCTCCTACAATGAGCAGTTCTTC. Amino acids: CASSPKTGDPSYNEQFF.